The rows below give T cell receptor beta chains drawn from one sample of a study of cytomegalovirus exposure and HLA in healthy donors. Assay used: immunoSEQ multiplex PCR; TCRdb lists only in-frame clones, some missing. The data contain 35,000 to 40,000 clones, over 80% of them singletons. Sample: PBMCs. The source is a man younger than 35 in good health and CMV-seronegative. The CDR3 runs from the conserved cysteine through the conserved F or W. D genes are given only for firm matches. For some rows the clone size is stated as once, few or many, or as a class when expanded; others skip it.

TGTGCCAGTAGTGAGGACAGGGAGGGGGAAAGGACCTACGAGCAGTACTTC	CASSEDREGERTYEQYF	TRBV19	.	TRBJ2-7	once
TGTGCCAGTAGCACAGGGCCCCGCACAGATACGCAGTATTTT	CASSTGPRTDTQYF	TRBV19	.	TRBJ2-3	.
TGCAGCGTGCGGACTAGCACAGATACGCAGTATTTT	CSVRTSTDTQYF	TRBV29-1	.	TRBJ2-3	once
TGTGCCAGCAGCGCCGGGACAGAGGAAAAACTGTTTTTT	CASSAGTEEKLFF	TRBV11-3	TRBD1	TRBJ1-4	.
TGTGCCAGCAGCCCCAAGACTAGCGGGGGGGCCGGGGATGAGCAGTTCTTC	CASSPKTSGGAGDEQFF	TRBV4-2	TRBD2	TRBJ2-1	.
TGTGCCAGCAGTTACGCGGGGGCGAATTACAATGAGCAGTTCTTC	CASSYAGANYNEQFF	TRBV6-5	.	TRBJ2-1	.
TGTGCCAGCAGCCCCCACCCTACAGGGAACCAAGAGACCCAGTACTTC	CASSPHPTGNQETQYF	TRBV9	.	TRBJ2-5	.
TGTGCCAGCAGTTATCTGAGACAGGGCCACGAGCAGTACTTC	CASSYLRQGHEQYF	TRBV6-5	TRBD1	TRBJ2-7	.
TGTGCCAGCAGTTACTCGATCGGCAGGGAAGCCTATGGCTACACCTTC	CASSYSIGREAYGYTF	TRBV6-5	.	TRBJ1-2	.
TGCGCCAGCAGCCCCGGGGACAGGATGGCGGTTGAGCAGTTCTTC	CASSPGDRMAVEQFF	TRBV5-1	TRBD1	TRBJ2-1	.
TGCAGCGGAAGGATGGGGGCACGCTCGGATTTT	CSGRMGARSDF	TRBV29-1	.	TRBJ2-3	.
TGTGCCAGCAGTTTAACCCACAGGGAAGAGACCCAGTACTTC	CASSLTHREETQYF	TRBV28	.	TRBJ2-5	.
TGCAGCGGGGAGGGGGGTAGAGACACTGAAGCTTTCTTT	CSGEGGRDTEAFF	TRBV29-1	.	TRBJ1-1	.
TGTGCCAGCAGGCCATCCCCGACAGCTACCTACGAGCAGTACTTC	CASRPSPTATYEQYF	TRBV2	.	TRBJ2-7	.
TGTGCCAGCGGGGGGTTAGGCCGTGACGAAAAACTGTTTTTT	CASGGLGRDEKLFF	TRBV7-2	.	TRBJ1-4	.
TGCAGCGTTGCGGTACAGGGGAGCCACGAGCAGTACTTC	CSVAVQGSHEQYF	TRBV29-1	TRBD1	TRBJ2-7	.
TGTGCCAGCCGCACAGGGAACACTGAAGCTTTCTTT	CASRTGNTEAFF	TRBV19	.	TRBJ1-1	.
TGCGCCAGCAGCCCCGGGACTAGCGGGAAAAACTCCTACGAGCAGTACTTC	CASSPGTSGKNSYEQYF	TRBV5-1	TRBD2	TRBJ2-7	.
TGTGCCAGCAGCCTCGGGGGGTCTAGCGGGTACAATGAGCAGTTCTTC	CASSLGGSSGYNEQFF	TRBV5-4	TRBD2	TRBJ2-1	.
TGTGCCAGCAGTTTGGGGGCCCCTGGGGAACACGAGCAGTACTTC	CASSLGAPGEHEQYF	TRBV28	.	TRBJ2-7	.
TGTGCCAGCAGCTTAGACCCGGGACTAGCGGGAGCGTATGAGCAGTTCTTC	CASSLDPGLAGAYEQFF	TRBV7-9	TRBD2	TRBJ2-1	.
TGTGCCAGCAGTCCCCGGACAGTTAATCAGCCCCAGCATTTT	CASSPRTVNQPQHF	TRBV28	.	TRBJ1-5	once
TGTGCCAGTAGTGACCCAGGGATTCCGGGCTCTGGGGCCAACGTCCTGACTTTC	CASSDPGIPGSGANVLTF	TRBV19	.	TRBJ2-6	.
TGCGCCAGCCAGGGGGCCTACGAGCAGTACTTC	CASQGAYEQYF	TRBV10-2	TRBD1	TRBJ2-7	.
TGTGCCAGTAGTACAGGGTCAGAGACCCAGTACTTC	CASSTGSETQYF	TRBV19	.	TRBJ2-5	.
TGTGCCAGTAGTATCACCACAAACACTGAAGCTTTCTTT	CASSITTNTEAFF	TRBV19	.	TRBJ1-1	.
TGTGCCAGCAGCTACCTGGGGGGGGGCCGGAATGAGCAGTTCTTC	CASSYLGGGRNEQFF	TRBV7-9	.	TRBJ2-1	.
TGTGCCAGCAGCGCCATTAGCGGGGGTAGCACAGATACGCAGTATTTT	CASSAISGGSTDTQYF	TRBV9	TRBD2	TRBJ2-3	.
TGTGCCAGCATTAGGGCTAGCGGGACCTTAGCAGATAATGAGCAGTTCTTC	CASIRASGTLADNEQFF	TRBV2	TRBD2	TRBJ2-1	.
TGTGCCAGCAGCGTTGGATTAGGACTAGCAGATACAGATACGCAGTATTTT	CASSVGLGLADTDTQYF	TRBV7-3	TRBD2	TRBJ2-3	.
TGTGCCAGCAGCTTATCCCAACCGGGGGATGAGCAGTTCTTC	CASSLSQPGDEQFF	TRBV7-3	.	TRBJ2-1	.
TGTGCCAGCAGCCTTAGCGGCAGCTCCTACAATGAGCAGTTCTTC	CASSLSGSSYNEQFF	TRBV5-4	.	TRBJ2-1	.
TGTGCCAGCTCACCACACTCAGGGCAGCCCCAGCATTTT	CASSPHSGQPQHF	TRBV18	.	TRBJ1-5	.
TGTGCCAGCAGCAATACAAGCTCTGGGGCCAACGTCCTGACTTTC	CASSNTSSGANVLTF	TRBV5-5	.	TRBJ2-6	.
TGCAGCGTCATCCCGCAGGGGGCACTTAATGAGCAGTTCTTC	CSVIPQGALNEQFF	TRBV29-1	TRBD1	TRBJ2-1	.
TGTGCCAGCTTCCCTAGTCAGGGGAATAAGCAGTACTTC	CASFPSQGNKQYF	TRBV9	.	TRBJ2-7	.
TGTGCCAGCAGTTTGAAGGGACTACCCATTACAGATACGCAGTATTTT	CASSLKGLPITDTQYF	TRBV28	TRBD2	TRBJ2-3	.
TGTGCCTGGACCCTTAGGGACAGGGTTGTCGGGGAGCTGTTTTTT	CAWTLRDRVVGELFF	TRBV30	TRBD1	TRBJ2-2	.
TGTGCCAGCACCCCAGGCACAGATACGCAGTATTTT	CASTPGTDTQYF	TRBV11-1	.	TRBJ2-3	.
TGTGCCAGCAGTGAACTGGATACGCAGTATTTT	CASSELDTQYF	TRBV2	.	TRBJ2-3	.